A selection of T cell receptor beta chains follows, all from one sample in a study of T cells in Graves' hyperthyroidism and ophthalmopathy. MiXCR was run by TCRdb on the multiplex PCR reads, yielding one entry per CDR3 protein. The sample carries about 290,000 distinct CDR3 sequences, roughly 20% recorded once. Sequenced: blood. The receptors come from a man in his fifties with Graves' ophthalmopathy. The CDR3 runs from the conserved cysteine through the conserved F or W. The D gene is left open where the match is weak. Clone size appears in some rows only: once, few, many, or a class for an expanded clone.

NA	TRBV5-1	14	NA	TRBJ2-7	CASSFLGGSYEQYF	TGCGCCAGCAGCTTCTTGGGGGGCTCCTACGAGCAGTACTTC
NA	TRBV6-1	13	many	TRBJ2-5	CASSTSQPETQYF	TGTGCCAGCAGTACTAGCCAGCCAGAGACCCAGTACTTC
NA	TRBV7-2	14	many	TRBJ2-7	CASSPRRQRNEQYF	TGTGCCAGCAGCCCCCGACGGCAGAGGAACGAGCAGTACTTC
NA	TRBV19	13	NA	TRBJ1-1	CASSIGGPTEAFF	TGTGCCAGTAGCATCGGGGGCCCCACTGAAGCTTTCTTT
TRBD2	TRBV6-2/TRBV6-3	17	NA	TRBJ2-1	CASSHGLGSGTYNEQFF	TGTGCCAGCAGCCACGGTTTAGGGAGCGGGACCTACAATGAGCAGTTCTTC
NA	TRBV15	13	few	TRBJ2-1	CATSRGRAAEQFF	TGTGCCACCAGCAGGGGAAGGGCAGCTGAGCAGTTCTTC
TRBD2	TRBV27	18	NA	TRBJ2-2	CASSRFSSGRANTGELFF	TGTGCCAGCAGTCGTTTCTCTAGCGGGAGGGCGAACACCGGGGAGCTGTTTTTT
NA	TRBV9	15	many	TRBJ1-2	CASSVTQNLNYGYTF	TGTGCCAGCAGCGTTACGCAGAACCTAAACTATGGCTACACCTTC
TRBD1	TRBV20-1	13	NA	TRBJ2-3	CSAGQGNTDTQYF	TGCAGTGCTGGACAGGGAAACACAGATACGCAGTATTTT
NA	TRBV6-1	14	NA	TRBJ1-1	CASGRVISNTEAFF	TGTGCCAGCGGCAGGGTGATTTCGAACACTGAAGCTTTCTTT
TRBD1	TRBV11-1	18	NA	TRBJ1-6	CASSLSTRQGAYNSPLHF	TGTGCCAGCAGCTTATCCACGCGACAGGGGGCCTATAATTCACCCCTCCACTTT
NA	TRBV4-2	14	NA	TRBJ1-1	CASSQDLKNTEAFF	TGTGCCAGCAGCCAAGATCTTAAGAACACTGAAGCTTTCTTT
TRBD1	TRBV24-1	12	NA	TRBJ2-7	CATRGQGYEQYF	TGTGCCACAAGAGGACAGGGCTACGAGCAGTACTTC
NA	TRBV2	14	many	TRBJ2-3	CASTSRGNTDTQYF	TGTGCCAGCACTAGTCGCGGCAACACAGATACGCAGTATTTT
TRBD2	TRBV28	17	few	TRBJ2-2	CASSLPASGRRAGELFF	TGTGCCAGCAGTTTACCGGCTAGCGGGAGGAGAGCCGGGGAGCTGTTTTTT
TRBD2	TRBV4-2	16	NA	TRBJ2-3	CASSQRSSGSTDTQYF	TGTGCCAGCAGCCAAAGGTCTAGCGGTAGCACAGATACGCAGTATTTT
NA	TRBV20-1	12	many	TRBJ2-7	CSARDPPYEQYF	TGCAGTGCTAGAGATCCCCCTTACGAGCAGTACTTC
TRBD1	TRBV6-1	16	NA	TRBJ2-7	CASSERTGGISYEQYF	TGTGCCAGCAGCGAGAGGACAGGGGGCATCTCCTACGAGCAGTACTTC
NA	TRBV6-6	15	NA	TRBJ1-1	CASSYSIQGNTEAFF	TGTGCCAGCAGTTACTCGATTCAGGGGAACACTGAAGCTTTCTTT
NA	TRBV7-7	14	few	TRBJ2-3	CASSRNSGTDTQYF	TGTGCTAGCAGCAGAAACTCAGGGACAGATACGCAGTATTTT
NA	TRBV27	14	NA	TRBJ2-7	CASSFGTSAYEQYF	TGTGCCAGCAGTTTCGGGACAAGCGCCTACGAGCAGTACTTC
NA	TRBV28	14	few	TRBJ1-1	CASSLWGGRTEAFF	TGTGCCAGCAGTTTATGGGGGGGGCGGACTGAAGCTTTCTTT
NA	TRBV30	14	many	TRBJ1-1	CARGGAGMNTEAFF	TGTGCCCGAGGAGGGGCGGGGATGAACACTGAAGCTTTCTTT
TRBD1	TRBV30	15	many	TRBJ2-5	CAWSVPTGGPETQYF	TGTGCCTGGAGTGTACCTACAGGGGGCCCAGAGACCCAGTACTTC
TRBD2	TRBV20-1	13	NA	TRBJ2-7	CSADSGLAYEQYF	TGCAGTGCTGACTCGGGACTAGCCTACGAGCAGTACTTC
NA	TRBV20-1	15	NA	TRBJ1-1	CSARDGWVRYTEAFF	TGCAGTGCTAGAGATGGTTGGGTGCGTTACACTGAAGCTTTCTTT
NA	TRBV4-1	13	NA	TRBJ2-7	CASSQGRGNEQYF	TGCGCCAGCAGCCAAGGACGGGGTAACGAGCAGTACTTC
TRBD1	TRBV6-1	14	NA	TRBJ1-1	CASSSHRGFTEAFF	TGTGCCAGCAGTTCCCACAGGGGTTTCACTGAAGCTTTCTTT
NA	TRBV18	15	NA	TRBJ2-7	CASSPPRTGTYEQYF	TGTGCCAGCTCACCACCTCGCACTGGAACCTACGAGCAGTACTTC
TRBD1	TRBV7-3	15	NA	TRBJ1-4	CASSLEDREDEKLFF	TGTGCCAGCAGCTTAGAAGACAGGGAAGACGAAAAACTGTTTTTT
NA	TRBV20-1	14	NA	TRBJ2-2	CSATWRADTGELFF	TGCAGTGCTACATGGAGGGCAGACACCGGGGAGCTGTTTTTT
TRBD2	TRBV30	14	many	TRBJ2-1	CAWRPSGRYNEQFF	TGTGCCTGGCGGCCTAGCGGGAGGTACAATGAGCAGTTCTTC
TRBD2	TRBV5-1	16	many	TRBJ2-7	CASSLTGTSGRREQYF	TGCGCCAGCAGCTTAACCGGGACTAGCGGGAGAAGGGAGCAGTACTTC
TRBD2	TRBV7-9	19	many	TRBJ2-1	CASSLDQAASGRSHNEQFF	TGTGCCAGCAGCTTAGATCAGGCGGCTAGCGGGAGGTCCCACAATGAGCAGTTCTTC
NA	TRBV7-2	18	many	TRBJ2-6	CASSSSGTPRSGANVLTF	TGTGCCAGCAGCTCATCCGGGACTCCTCGCTCTGGGGCCAACGTCCTGACTTTC
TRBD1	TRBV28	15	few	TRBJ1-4	CASRVFTGAPGKLFF	TGTGCCAGCAGAGTTTTCACAGGGGCCCCGGGAAAACTGTTTTTT
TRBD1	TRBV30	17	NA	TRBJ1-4	CAWSSNRDRGRVEKLFF	TGTGCCTGGAGTTCCAACCGGGACAGGGGGCGCGTGGAAAAACTGTTTTTT
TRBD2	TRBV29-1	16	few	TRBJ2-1	CSVEVLADFRYNEQFF	TGCAGCGTTGAAGTTCTAGCGGATTTTCGTTACAATGAGCAGTTCTTC
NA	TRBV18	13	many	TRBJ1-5	CASSTTEGQPQHF	TGTGCCAGCTCGACGACGGAGGGGCAGCCCCAGCATTTT
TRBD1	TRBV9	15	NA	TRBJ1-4	CASSSQQGRGEKLFF	TGTGCCAGCAGCTCCCAACAGGGGAGAGGTGAAAAACTGTTTTTT
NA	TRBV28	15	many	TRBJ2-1	CASSTRGSSYNEQFF	TGTGCCAGCAGTACCAGGGGTAGCTCCTACAATGAGCAGTTCTTC
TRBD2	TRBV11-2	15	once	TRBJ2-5	CASSSRLAGKETQYF	TGTGCCAGCAGCTCCCGACTAGCGGGTAAAGAGACCCAGTACTTC
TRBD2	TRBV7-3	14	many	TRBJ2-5	CASSLIAAGGTQYF	TGTGCCAGCAGCTTAATCGCGGCGGGGGGGACCCAGTACTTC
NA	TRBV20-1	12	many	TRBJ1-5	CSAVSYNQPQHF	TGCAGTGCTGTCAGCTACAATCAGCCCCAGCATTTT
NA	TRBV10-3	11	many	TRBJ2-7	CAISPGREQYF	TGTGCCATCAGTCCGGGACGCGAGCAGTACTTC
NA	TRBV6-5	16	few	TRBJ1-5	CASSYGLGAENQPQHF	TGTGCCAGCAGTTACGGATTAGGGGCCGAGAATCAGCCCCAGCATTTT